This T cell receptor beta chain was documented in a study of blood T cell repertoires in COVID-19 (dated by TCRdb to between 2020 and 2021). About the study as a whole: Samples from collaborators originated in the United States, Italy and Spain and spanned both the acute and convalescent phases of COVID-19. The material from the prospective study consisted of cDNA or gDNA derived from T cells, B-cell-depleted T cells, or PBMCs. Subjects who had been exposed to COVID-19, were actively infected with it, or had recovered from it provided the deeply sampled blood TCRbeta repertoires that made up the dataset. A freely available public database, intended as a resource for researchers studying the immune response to SARS-CoV-2, is where the repertoires were released. The samples were drawn from two sources: the first 160 participants of the ongoing ImmuneRACE study, and 1,200 or so subjects contributed by 6 global collaborators. The sample metadata nearly always contained a de-identified subject ID, COVID-19 status, age in years and sex. Where HLA class I and class II types were available, the types were taken from metadata supplied by the sample provider, not from assay-based typing. The investigation overall reported the following: How much clinical and demographic metadata was included differed by source and by participant, and the metadata was provided uncurated.

This clone was recorded at least ten times. The specificity of this receptor is unknown. No base-level quality is on record; no much larger clone is a single base apart. The immunoSEQ Assay, a bias-controlled multiplex PCR, was used to amplify TCRbeta CDR3 regions from genomic DNA. For the original study's pipeline: The number of nucleated cells in each sample was estimated by amplification of reference gene primers within the assay. To quantify the absolute abundance of each unique TCRbeta CDR3 rearrangement, sequence reads were collapsed and filtered. Productive Simpson clonality was computed per sample as the square root of Simpson's diversity index over productive rearrangements. This immuneACCESS table, as held by TCRdb, lists in-frame sequences with V and J called but not all clones. Of the missing ones, under half trace to an unresolved V gene in checked studies; the others have no known cause. The DNA gave D and trimming, while V, J and clone size come from that table. This sample has approximately 130,000 clones in its table, and about 77% of those were observed once. The ten biggest clones cover around 18% of the sample.

The CDR3 holds 16 amino acids from the cysteine to the phenylalanine. The sequence is cut down to CDR3 DNA, 48 bases in frame from base 1. V loses 6 bases at its end and J loses 4 bases; junction bases beyond the gene matches: 11. Via the germline V gene (reference sequence), CDR1 is MNHEY and CDR2 SMNVEV. Whole blood was collected in K2EDTA tubes by collaborating institutions according to the institutions' own protocols. For TCRbeta analysis, collaborator samples were shipped as frozen whole blood, as isolated PBMCs, or as DNA extracted from either sample type. This sequence was found in an older man with acute or convalescent COVID-19. Material for sequencing was peripheral blood. In this chain, TRBV27 is recombined with TRBJ2-1; 8 junctional bases match TRBD2. The DNA is as follows: TGTGCCAGCAGATCGGGGGGGGCGACCGCTTACAATGAGCAGTTCTTC. This encodes CASRSGGATAYNEQFF.